This T cell receptor beta chain was sequenced in a study of T cells in Graves' hyperthyroidism and ophthalmopathy. The investigators amplified TCR beta CDR3 regions from RNA transcripts. The primer set for the first-round RT-PCR of the TCR CDR3 was HTBI. Via MiXCR, TCRdb re-called the multiplex PCR reads, giving one row per CDR3 protein. The sample holds 500,000 to 600,000 distinct CDR3 sequences, 40% to 55% seen once. A single count supports this clonotype. J gave up 10 bases and V 0 bases, and 10 bases lay outside the gene matches. The CDR3 totals 16 residues. Per the germline V gene, CDR1 is DFQATT and CDR2 is SNEGSKA (reference sequence).

This chain links TRBV20-1 with TRBJ1-6, with 9 bases aligning to TRBD1. The clonotype originates from an adult woman with Graves' disease, either hyperthyroidism or ophthalmopathy (not recorded which). The specimen sequenced was peripheral blood or thyroid tissue (not recorded which). CDR3 protein: CSARDGQGLAFSPLHF. CDR3 bases: TGCAGTGCTAGAGACGGACAGGGGTTAGCTTTCTCACCCCTCCACTTT.